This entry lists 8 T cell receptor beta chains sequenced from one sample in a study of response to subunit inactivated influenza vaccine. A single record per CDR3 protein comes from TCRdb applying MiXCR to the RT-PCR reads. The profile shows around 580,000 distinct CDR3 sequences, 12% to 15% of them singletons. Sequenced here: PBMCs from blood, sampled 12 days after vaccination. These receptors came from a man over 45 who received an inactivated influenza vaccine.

The chain's CDR3 is CASSPLTRSRGAKNIQYF. The CDR3 bases are TGTGCCAGCAGCCCCCTCACGAGAAGCCGGGGGGCCAAAAACATTCAGTACTTC. The genes are TRBV11-2 and TRBJ2-4; TRBD2 might be the D (6 bases). Trimming left V 5 bases short and J 1 base short, with 21 bases between. There are 18 residues in the CDR3. Germline CDR1 SGHAT, CDR2 FQNNGV.

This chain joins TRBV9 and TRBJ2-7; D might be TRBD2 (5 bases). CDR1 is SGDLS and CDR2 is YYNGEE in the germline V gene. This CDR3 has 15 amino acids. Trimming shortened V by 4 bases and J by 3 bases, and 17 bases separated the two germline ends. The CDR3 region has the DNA TGTGCCAGCAGCCCAGACGGTAGCGCCCGCTACGAGCAGTACTTC. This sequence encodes CASSPDGSARYEQYF.

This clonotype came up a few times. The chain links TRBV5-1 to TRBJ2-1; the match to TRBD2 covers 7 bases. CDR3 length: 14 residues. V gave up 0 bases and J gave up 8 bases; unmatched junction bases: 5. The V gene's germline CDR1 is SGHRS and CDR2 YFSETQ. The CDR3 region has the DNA TGCGCCAGCAGCTTGGCCGCGGGAGTGGATGAGCAGTTCTTC. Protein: CASSLAAGVDEQFF.

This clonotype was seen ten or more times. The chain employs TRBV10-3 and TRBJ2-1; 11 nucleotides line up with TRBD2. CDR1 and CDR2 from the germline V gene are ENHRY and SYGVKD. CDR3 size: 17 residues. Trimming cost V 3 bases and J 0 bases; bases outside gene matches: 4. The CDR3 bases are TGTGCCATCAGTGACAGACTAGCGGGGAGCTCCTACAATGAGCAGTTCTTC. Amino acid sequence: CAISDRLAGSSYNEQFF.

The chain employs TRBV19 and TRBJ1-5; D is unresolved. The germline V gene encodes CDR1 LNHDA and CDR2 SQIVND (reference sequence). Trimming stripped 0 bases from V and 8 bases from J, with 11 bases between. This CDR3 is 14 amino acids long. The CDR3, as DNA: TGTGCCAGTAGTATAGATCGAGGGTCTGAGCCCCAGCATTTT. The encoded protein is CASSIDRGSEPQHF.

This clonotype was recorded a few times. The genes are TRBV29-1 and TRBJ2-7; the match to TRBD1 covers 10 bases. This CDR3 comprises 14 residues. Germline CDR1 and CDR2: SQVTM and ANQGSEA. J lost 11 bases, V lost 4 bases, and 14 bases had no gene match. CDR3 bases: TGCAGCGTTGGGGGGACAGGGGACCTGCTTCGGGAGTACTTC. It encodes CSVGGTGDLLREYF.

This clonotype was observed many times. CDR3 coding DNA: TGCGCCAGCAGCGTGGACAGGGACAGCTCCTACGAGCAGTACTTC. Protein: CASSVDRDSSYEQYF. This chain links TRBV10-2 with TRBJ2-7; TRBD1 aligns across 8 bases. With 6 bases clipped from V and 0 bases from J, the junction kept 7 bases outside the gene matches. This CDR3 spans 15 amino acids. Germline V gene sequence: CDR1 WSHSY, CDR2 SAAADI.

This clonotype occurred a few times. The CDR3 spells CASSLRVGYEQYF. CDR3 DNA sequence: TGTGCCAGCAGTTTAAGGGTAGGATACGAGCAGTACTTC. The chain links TRBV12-3 or TRBV12-4 to TRBJ2-7; no clear D. CDR3 length equals 13 residues. V lost 2 bases and J 4 bases, leaving 9 bases between the germline ends.